The 18 T cell receptor beta chains listed next were all sequenced from one sample in a study of blood T cells in healthy people across ages. A J-beta primer mix and a sample-barcoded 5' primer were used in a second PCR of roughly 6 to 11 cycles. TCRdb ran MiXCR on the 5' RACE reads and lists one entry per CDR3 protein. The repertoire includes about 900,000 distinct CDR3 sequences, less than 80% of them detected once, and around 30% sits in the top ten. The specimen was blood. The receptors were gathered from a man between 25 and 39 years old in good health.

CDR3 sequence: CASSDSKGSEQYF. CDR3 nucleotide sequence: TGTGCCAGCAGCGATAGTAAGGGGAGCGAGCAGTACTTC. The chain joins TRBV7-2 to TRBJ2-7; D is tentatively TRBD1 or TRBD2 (5 bases each). Germline-derived CDR1 and CDR2 are SGHTA and FQGNSA. The V gene lost 5 bases and the J gene lost 6 bases, with 14 bases spanning the gap. This CDR3 has 13 residues.

The rearrangement uses TRBV11-1 and TRBJ2-5; weak D call: TRBD1 (5 bases). The germline V gene has CDR1 SGHAT and CDR2 FQDESV (reference sequence). V lost 5 bases and J lost 4, with 11 bases in between. The CDR3 sequence is 13 residues long. CDR3 nucleotide sequence: TGTGCCAGCAGCCCGGTCAGGGCAGAGACCCAGTACTTC. Translation gives CASSPVRAETQYF. Full variable domain (rest looked up from reference TRBV11-1 and TRBJ2-5): EAEVAQSPRYKITEKSQAVAFWCDPISGHATLYWYRQILGQGPELLVQFQDESVVDDSQLPKDRFSAERLKGVDSTLKIQPAELGDSAMYLCASSPVRAETQYFGPGTRLLVL.

The chain combines TRBV6-1 with TRBJ2-3; the D is unclear. The V and J ends lost 0 bases and 0 bases respectively, with 7 bases between them. Per the germline V gene, CDR1 is MNHNS and CDR2 is SASEGT. CDR3 length equals 15 residues. The CDR3 coding sequence is TGTGCCAGCAGTGAAGCTGGGTCTAGCACAGATACGCAGTATTTT. Protein: CASSEAGSSTDTQYF.

This clonotype was counted a single time. The chain is built from TRBV14 and TRBJ2-3; D is uncertain. V lost 5 bases and J lost 2, with 8 bases in between. Germline V gene sequence: CDR1 SGHDN, CDR2 FVKESK. The CDR3 sequence is 13 residues long. The CDR3 DNA sequence: TGTGCCAGCAGCGAGCTAGACACAGATACGCAGTATTTT. Translated, it gives CASSELDTDTQYF.

As to this clonotype: At one boundary the junction diverges from the germline segment, which might be a read error. The chain carries TRBV29-1 and TRBJ2-5; D gene uncertain. The germline gives CDR1 SQVTM, CDR2 ANQGSEA. The CDR3 is 11 amino acids. This CDR3 is CSGETGETQYF. For the CDR3, the DNA is TGCAGCGGTGAAACGGGAGAGACCCAGTACTTC.

This clonotype was recorded a few times. The CDR3 nucleotides read TGTGCCAGTCAGTCCGCGGGTTCGGGGTATGGCTACACCTTC. It is translated as CASQSAGSGYGYTF. The rearrangement links TRBV25-1 to TRBJ1-2, with D hard to call. CDR1 is MGHDK, CDR2 SYGVNS, per germline. This CDR3 contains 14 residues. Between the trimmed V and J ends, which lost 9 bases and 5 bases, there was a span of 19 bases.

The CDR3 is CASTLAGGSTDTQYF. The CDR3 bases are TGTGCCAGCACCCTGGCCGGGGGTAGCACAGATACGCAGTATTTT. This rearrangement joins TRBV25-1 to TRBJ2-3, with D possibly TRBD2 on 6 matching bases. The CDR3 covers 15 residues. Germline V lookup: CDR1 MGHDK, CDR2 SYGVNS. V was shortened by 7 bases and J by 0 bases, with 14 bases between the two germline ends.

The chain has TRBV5-4 and TRBJ2-5; 11 positions match TRBD1. Per the germline V gene, CDR1 is SGHNT and CDR2 is YYREEE (reference sequence). This CDR3 has 16 residues. The J segment lost 11 bases and the V segment lost 4 bases, leaving 16 bases of the junction unmatched. The CDR3 DNA is TGTGCCAGCAGCCCCACCGGACAGGGGGCGTACAATGAGCAGTACTTC. Its translation: CASSPTGQGAYNEQYF.

This clonotype was counted only a few times. V gene TRBV28 combines with J gene TRBJ2-7; possible D gene TRBD1, 6 bases. The germline CDR1 and CDR2 sequences are MDHEN and SYDVKM. The CDR3 extends over 11 amino acids. Trimming left V 10 bases short and J 4 bases short, with 11 bases between. The CDR3 DNA reads TGTGCCACCACAGACAGGTACGAGCAGTACTTC. Translated, it gives CATTDRYEQYF.

A remark on this clonotype: Since a much larger clone is just one base distant, this may be a read error. This sequence joins TRBV20-1 and TRBJ2-5, with unresolved D. The CDR3 has 11 amino acids. Germline CDR1 reads DFQATT; CDR2 reads SNEGSKA (reference sequence). Written as DNA, the CDR3 is TGCAGGGCTAGAGCTCAAGGGACCCAGTACTTC. Its translation is CRARAQGTQYF.

The chain joins TRBV10-3 to TRBJ2-5; 9 positions agree with TRBD2. Germline CDR1 is ENHRY and CDR2 is SYGVKD. J gave up 4 bases and V 6 bases, and 3 bases lay outside the gene matches. The CDR3 consists of 13 residues. In DNA form, the CDR3 reads TGTGCCATCAGGGGCGGGGGGGCAGAGACCCAGTACTTC. The encoded protein is CAIRGGGAETQYF.

The rearrangement links TRBV7-9 to TRBJ1-4, with D possibly being TRBD1 (5 bases). The germline V and J ends were trimmed by 0 bases and 5 bases, with 10 bases remaining between them. Per germline, CDR1 SEHNR and CDR2 FQNEAQ (reference sequence). The CDR3 totals 15 residues. The DNA for the CDR3 is TGTGCCAGCAGCTTAGCGTGGAGGACAAATGAAAAACTGTTTTTT. This translates into CASSLAWRTNEKLFF.

This clonotype was picked up one time. The chain is built from TRBV12-3 or TRBV12-4 and TRBJ2-1; D is undetermined. The CDR3 totals 13 residues. V was clipped by 7 bases and J by 3 bases, with 10 bases between them. CDR3 amino acids: CASISDYYNEQFF. The CDR3 DNA follows: TGTGCCAGCATCTCAGATTACTACAATGAGCAGTTCTTC.

This rearrangement joins TRBV27 to TRBJ2-3; possible D gene TRBD2, 5 bases. In germline, CDR1 is MNHEY, CDR2 SMNVEV (reference sequence). CDR3 length equals 14 residues. V lost 2 bases to trimming and J lost 4 bases, with 10 bases between them. CDR3 region: CASSLTSGPDTQYF. As DNA, the CDR3 is TGTGCCAGCAGTTTAACAAGCGGTCCAGATACGCAGTATTTT.

This clonotype has a single count. J is TRBJ1-2 and V is TRBV7-9; D not resolved. Trimming removed 1 base from V and 4 bases from J, with 19 bases in between. The CDR3 has 17 residues. Germline V CDR1 and CDR2: SEHNR, FQNEAQ (reference sequence). The CDR3 DNA reads TGTGCCAGCAGCTTAGAATTATCTTCGGGAGGCCTCTATGGCTACACCTTC. This encodes CASSLELSSGGLYGYTF. Using reference TRBV7-9 and TRBJ1-2 for the parts outside the CDR3, the full variable domain is DTGVSQNPRHKITKRGQNVTFRCDPISEHNRLYWYRQTLGQGPEFLTYFQNEAQLEKSRLLSDRFSAERPKGSFSTLEIQRTEQGDSAMYLCASSLELSSGGLYGYTFGSGTRLTVV.

The chain joins TRBV15 to TRBJ2-1; D uncertain. The CDR3 is 17 amino acids. V was clipped by 3 bases and J by 2 bases, with 17 bases between them. Germline V gives CDR1 LNHNV, CDR2 YYDKDF (reference sequence). The DNA of the CDR3 is TGTGCCACCAGCAGTGCCTACAGTGCCCAAACCTACAATGAGCAGTTCTTC. This codes for CATSSAYSAQTYNEQFF.

This clonotype came up many times. The genes are TRBV20-1 and TRBJ2-5; TRBD2 matches 11 bases. Germline V lookup: CDR1 DFQATT, CDR2 SNEGSKA (reference sequence). With V trimmed by 4 bases and J by 7 bases, 11 bases remained unmatched. CDR3 length: 15 residues. The CDR3 nucleotides are TGCAGTGCTATCTCACTAGCGGGGGACACCCGGACCCAGTACTTC. It specifies CSAISLAGDTRTQYF.

This clonotype appeared a few times. This rearrangement joins TRBV4-3 to TRBJ2-7, with 7 bases fitting TRBD2. J was trimmed by 0 bases and V by 6 bases; bases with no gene match: 5. CDR3 size: 14 residues. CDR1 LGHNA and CDR2 YSLEER come from the germline V gene. This chain's CDR3 is CASSAGEDSYEQYF. CDR3 nucleotides: TGCGCCAGCAGTGCGGGGGAAGACTCCTACGAGCAGTACTTC.